The next 11 T cell receptor beta chains were all read from a single sample in a study of blood T cell repertoires in COVID-19. Data came from immunoSEQ multiplex PCR; TCRdb stores just in-frame clones and leaves some out. The sample lists 90,000 to 100,000 clones, approximately 79% occurring once. Sequenced: peripheral blood. The receptors derive from a man aged 65-85 years with active or convalescent COVID-19.

The J gene is TRBJ2-1, the V gene TRBV11-2, with TRBD2 matching over 11 bases. The germline V gene has CDR1 SGHAT and CDR2 FQNNGV. The CDR3 is made up of 18 amino acids. V was pared by 5 bases and J by 3 bases, with 12 bases of the junction left unmatched. The CDR3 bases are TGTGCCAGCAGCAAAACCGGGACTAGCGGAACACACTACAATGAGCAGTTCTTC. Translation gives CASSKTGTSGTHYNEQFF.

This clone was seen a single time. This chain connects TRBV29-1 to TRBJ2-3; TRBD1 matches at 9 bases. Germline V CDR1 and CDR2: SQVTM, ANQGSEA. CDR3 length equals 15 residues. V lost 8 bases and J lost 5; bases outside the gene matches: 14. For the CDR3, the DNA is TGCAGCTTATCCGGGACAGGGCCACCAGGAGATACGCAGTATTTT. This encodes CSLSGTGPPGDTQYF.

The chain employs TRBV2 and TRBJ1-3; TRBD1 agrees at 7 bases. The J segment lost 0 bases and the V segment lost 6 bases, leaving 5 bases of the junction unmatched. CDR3 length equals 15 residues. CDR1 SNHLY and CDR2 FYNNEI come from the germline V gene. CDR3 DNA: TGTGCCAGCAGGGATTGGGACAGCTCTGGAAACACCATATATTTT. It translates to CASRDWDSSGNTIYF.

In its sample, this clone was seen a few times. The chain couples TRBV5-4 to TRBJ1-2; D is undetermined. The CDR3 is 13 amino acids. In germline, CDR1 is SGHNT, CDR2 YYREEE (reference sequence). Between the trimmed V and J ends, which lost 0 bases and 6 bases, there was a span of 9 bases. CDR3 nucleotide sequence: TGTGCCAGCAGCTTGGGGTGGCAGGATGGCTACACCTTC. Its protein product is CASSLGWQDGYTF.

In this sample, this clone turned up once. The CDR3 nucleotides read TGTGCCAGCAGCTTAGTGAATTCTCGGGGGTTCACCGGGGAGCTGTTTTTT. Translated: CASSLVNSRGFTGELFF. V and J are TRBV11-3 and TRBJ2-2; perhaps TRBD2 as D (6 bases). The CDR3 extends over 17 amino acids. Trimming removed 1 base at V and 4 bases at J, with 16 bases between. Germline CDR1 and CDR2: SGHNT and YENEEA. The full variable domain, completed using reference TRBV11-3 and TRBJ2-2, is EAGVVQSPRYKIIEKKQPVAFWCNPISGHNTLYWYLQNLGQGPELLIRYENEEAVDDSQLPKDRFSAERLKGVDSTLKIQPAELGDSAVYLCASSLVNSRGFTGELFFGEGSRLTVL.

CDR3 bases: TGTGCCAGCAGCTTGGGACAGGCAACTAATGAAAAACTGTTTTTT. Protein: CASSLGQATNEKLFF. V is TRBV7-2 and J is TRBJ1-4; 8 bases line up with TRBD1. This CDR3 has 15 residues. V lost 3 bases and J lost 0; bases outside the gene matches: 0. From germline, CDR1 is SGHTA and CDR2 FQGNSA.

The rearrangement links TRBV2 to TRBJ1-5; a possible D gene is TRBD1 (6 bases). Trimming cost V 8 bases and J 7 bases, with 18 bases left between them. Germline values: CDR1 SNHLY, CDR2 FYNNEI. The CDR3 has 14 amino acids. The CDR3 bases are TGTGCCAGCCACTGGGGGGGGGCGGGACAGCCCCAGCATTTT. This codes for CASHWGGAGQPQHF.

The CDR3 loop reads CASSPPAGGPTEQYF. The CDR3 nucleotides are TGTGCCAGCAGCCCCCCAGCGGGGGGGCCCACCGAGCAGTACTTC. The chain has TRBV7-2 and TRBJ2-7, with 10 bases fitting TRBD2. With 5 bases clipped from V and 6 bases from J, the junction kept 10 bases outside the gene matches. Germline values: CDR1 SGHTA, CDR2 FQGNSA. The CDR3 is 15 residues long. Variable domain in full (rest from reference TRBV7-2 and TRBJ2-7): GAGVSQSPSNKVTEKGKDVELRCDPISGHTALYWYRQSLGQGLEFLIYFQGNSAPDKSGLPSDRFSAERTGGSVSTLTIQRTQQEDSAVYLCASSPPAGGPTEQYFGPGTRLTVT.

The V and J genes are TRBV2 and TRBJ2-1; 12 bases align to TRBD2. CDR1 and CDR2 from the germline V gene are SNHLY and FYNNEI. V was clipped by 7 bases and J by 4 bases; unmatched bases: 5. The CDR3 is made up of 15 amino acids. The CDR3 protein is CASNRLAGEYNEQFF. In DNA, the CDR3 is TGTGCCAGCAATAGACTAGCGGGGGAGTACAATGAGCAGTTCTTC.

This chain uses TRBV5-6 with TRBJ2-2; tentatively, D is TRBD2 (5 bases). V gave up 4 bases and J gave up 6 bases, with 10 bases separating them. Per the germline V gene, CDR1 is SGHDT and CDR2 is YYEEEE. The CDR3 totals 13 residues. The CDR3 loop is CASSLGIPGELFF. Here the CDR3 DNA reads TGTGCCAGCAGCCTCGGGATTCCCGGGGAGCTGTTTTTT.

V usage is TRBV5-1 and J usage is TRBJ2-3; D is perhaps TRBD1 (6 bases). Germline values: CDR1 SGHRS, CDR2 YFSETQ. V was clipped by 0 bases and J by 3 bases, with 26 bases between them. CDR3 length equals 20 residues. CDR3 bases: TGCGCCAGCAGCTTGGAATCTCTTGACAGGTTTGGGGTGCGGACAGATACGCAGTATTTT. Amino acid sequence: CASSLESLDRFGVRTDTQYF.